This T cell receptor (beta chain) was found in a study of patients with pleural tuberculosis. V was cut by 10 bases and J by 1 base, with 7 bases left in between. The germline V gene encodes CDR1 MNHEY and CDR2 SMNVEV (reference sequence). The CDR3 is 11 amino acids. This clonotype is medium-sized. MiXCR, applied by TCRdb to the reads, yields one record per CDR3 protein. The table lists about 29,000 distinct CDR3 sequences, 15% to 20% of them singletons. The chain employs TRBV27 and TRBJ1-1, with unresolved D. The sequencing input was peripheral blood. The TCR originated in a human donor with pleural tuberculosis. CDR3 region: CATRKNTEAFF. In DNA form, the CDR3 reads TGTGCCACCCGCAAGAACACTGAAGCTTTCTTT.